Below, 17 T cell receptor beta chains from the same sample are listed, as sequenced in a study of T cells in Graves' hyperthyroidism and ophthalmopathy. The TCR beta CDR3 regions underwent amplification using RNA transcripts as the source. RT-PCR in the first round (using the HTBI primer set) targeted the TCR CDR3. TCRdb recomputed calls from the multiplex PCR reads with MiXCR, one row per CDR3 protein. The sample contains 660,000 or so distinct CDR3 sequences, about 45% of which appear only once. The sample comprised peripheral blood or thyroid tissue (not recorded which). The source is an adult man with Graves' disease, either hyperthyroidism or ophthalmopathy (not recorded which).

Notes on this clonotype: A much bigger clone sits one base away, suggesting this may be a read error. The rearrangement uses TRBV14 and TRBJ1-1; no firm D call. Germline CDR1 reads SGHDN; CDR2 reads FVKESK. The CDR3 is 12 residues long. V dropped 4 bases and J dropped 10 bases, with 13 bases sitting between them. The CDR3 region has the DNA TGTGCCAGCAGCCGGGCATGGAAAGCAGCTTTCTTT. It encodes CASSRAWKAAFF. Looking up the rest from reference TRBV14 and TRBJ1-1 gives the full variable domain: EAGVTQFPSHSVIEKGQTVTLRCDPISGHDNLYWYRRVMGKEIKFLLHFVKESKQDESGMPNNRFLAERTGGTYSTLKVQPAELEDSGVYFCASSRAWKAAFFGQGTRLTVV.

This clonotype was detected many times. The rearrangement uses TRBV10-1 and TRBJ1-5; D possibly corresponds to TRBD1 (5 bases). With 3 bases removed from V and 0 bases from J, the gap between germline ends came to 12 bases. The CDR3 runs 16 residues. Germline CDR1 and CDR2: WNHNN and SYGVQD (reference sequence). The CDR3 DNA reads as TGCGCCAGCAGTGACCAGGGCGGCAGTAGCAATCAGCCCCAGCATTTT. This translates into CASSDQGGSSNQPQHF.

This clonotype was observed at least ten times. V is TRBV2 and J is TRBJ2-7; 9 bases are shared with TRBD2. The CDR3 totals 14 residues. CDR1 is SNHLY and CDR2 is FYNNEI in the germline V gene. V lost 4 bases to trimming and J lost 5 bases; unmatched junction nucleotides: 6. CDR3 amino acids: CASSVLAGIDEQYF. Here the CDR3 DNA reads TGTGCCAGCAGTGTGCTAGCGGGGATCGACGAGCAGTACTTC.

The rearrangement links TRBV12-3 or TRBV12-4 to TRBJ1-5; 8 bases match TRBD1. The CDR3 covers 15 residues. V trimming: 3 bases; J trimming: 6 bases; junction bases outside the gene matches: 7. The CDR3 DNA follows: TGTGCCAGCAGTTTGGCAGGGGGCTCAGGTCAGCCCCAGCATTTT. Translation gives CASSLAGGSGQPQHF.

The chain has TRBV2 and TRBJ2-7; D tentatively fits TRBD1 or TRBD2 (5 bases each). Trimming cost V 3 bases and J 3 bases, with 9 bases left between them. Germline CDR1 and CDR2: SNHLY and FYNNEI. The CDR3 runs to 13 residues. DNA of the CDR3: TGTGCCAGCAGTGAGGGGACGATCTACGAGCAGTACTTC. Translated, it gives CASSEGTIYEQYF. The variable domain in full, with the rest retrieved from reference TRBV2 and TRBJ2-7, is EPEVTQTPSHQVTQMGQEVILRCVPISNHLYFYWYRQILGQKVEFLVSFYNNEISEKSEIFDDQFSVERPDGSNFTLKIRSTKLEDSAMYFCASSEGTIYEQYFGPGTRLTVT.

This clonotype was found a few times. This chain uses TRBV20-1 with TRBJ1-4, with no clear D. Trimming shortened V by 0 bases and J by 0 bases, and 5 bases separated the two germline ends. The CDR3 length is 14 residues. In germline, CDR1 is DFQATT, CDR2 SNEGSKA (reference sequence). The CDR3 sequence: CSAREGPTNEKLFF. CDR3 sequence (DNA): TGCAGTGCTAGAGAGGGTCCAACTAATGAAAAACTGTTTTTT.

The rearrangement joins TRBV29-1 to TRBJ1-4; D is possibly TRBD1 (5 bases). Germline CDR1 reads SQVTM; CDR2 reads ANQGSEA. This CDR3 has 16 amino acids. V lost 1 base and J lost 8, with 20 bases in between. CDR3 sequence reads: CSVEGSGGGHSEKLFF. In DNA form, the CDR3 reads TGCAGCGTTGAAGGAAGTGGAGGAGGACACAGCGAAAAACTGTTTTTT.

This clonotype was found many times. The chain's CDR3 is CASSLSLGGQETQYF. CDR3 DNA sequence: TGTGCCAGCAGCTTGTCCTTAGGGGGCCAAGAGACCCAGTACTTC. This chain links TRBV7-6 with TRBJ2-5; maybe TRBD1 (6 bases). Germline-derived CDR1 and CDR2 are SGHVS and FNYEAQ. V lost 3 bases, J lost 1 base, and 12 bases lay in between. The CDR3 runs to 15 residues. Using reference TRBV7-6 and TRBJ2-5 for the parts outside the CDR3, the full variable domain is GAGVSQSPRYKVTKRGQDVALRCDPISGHVSLYWYRQALGQGPEFLTYFNYEAQQDKSGLPNDRFSAERPEGSISTLTIQRTEQRDSAMYRCASSLSLGGQETQYFGPGTRLLVL.

Points on this clonotype: A read error may account for a junction end that differs from germline. The chain's CDR3 is CNATARGAYGYTF. CDR3 nucleotides: TGCAATGCTACGGCCCGAGGGGCCTATGGCTACACCTTC. The gene calls are TRBV20-1 and TRBJ1-2; TRBD1 is a possible D gene (5 bases). Germline CDR1 is DFQATT and CDR2 is SNEGSKA (reference sequence). The CDR3 extends over 13 amino acids.

V usage is TRBV20-1 and J usage is TRBJ2-7, with 8 bases matching TRBD2. The V and J ends lost 5 bases and 2 bases, in that order; junction bases with no gene match: 8. The germline V gene encodes CDR1 DFQATT and CDR2 SNEGSKA (reference sequence). The CDR3 has 14 amino acids. The CDR3 nucleotides are TGCAGTGCTTTACTAGCGGCACGGACCTACGAGCAGTACTTC. Amino acids: CSALLAARTYEQYF.

J is TRBJ1-2 and V is TRBV29-1; D not resolved. Trimming cost V 3 bases and J 3 bases, with 17 bases left between them. This CDR3 spans 15 amino acids. CDR1 is SQVTM, CDR2 ANQGSEA, per germline. In nucleotides, the CDR3 is TGCAGCGTTGATAACCCCCGACCACGGGACTATGGCTACACCTTC. Translation: CSVDNPRPRDYGYTF.

CDR3 nucleotides: TGCGCCAGCAGCCCGGGACAGGGGGGTTCCTATGGCTACACCTTC. It codes for CASSPGQGGSYGYTF. This chain joins TRBV5-1 and TRBJ1-2; 11 bases match TRBD1. Germline V gene lookup returns CDR1 SGHRS and CDR2 YFSETQ. The CDR3 is 15 amino acids. V dropped 4 bases and J dropped 4; count of bases not matched to a gene: 6.

The chain combines TRBV6-1 with TRBJ2-5; maybe TRBD2 (5 bases). The CDR3 is made up of 15 amino acids. CDR1 and CDR2 from the germline V gene are MNHNS and SASEGT. V gave up 4 bases and J gave up 0 bases, with 12 bases separating them. DNA for the CDR3: TGTGCCAGCAGTGCGGACTCCTGGTACCAAGAGACCCAGTACTTC. This codes for CASSADSWYQETQYF.

This clonotype has a single count. The chain is built from TRBV29-1 and TRBJ2-6, with TRBD1 matching over 8 bases. The J segment lost 1 base and the V segment lost 7 bases, leaving 3 bases of the junction unmatched. Per the germline V gene, CDR1 is SQVTM and CDR2 is ANQGSEA. This CDR3 spans 14 amino acids. Written as DNA, the CDR3 is TGCAGCGCAGGGGGCTCTTCTGGGGCCAACGTCCTGACTTTC. Translated: CSAGGSSGANVLTF.

The V gene is TRBV20-1, the J gene TRBJ1-1; 8 bases agree with TRBD1. CDR3 length equals 15 residues. V was pared by 0 bases and J by 7 bases, with 10 bases of the junction left unmatched. The germline V gene has CDR1 DFQATT and CDR2 SNEGSKA (reference sequence). The CDR3 nucleotides read TGCAGTGCTAGAGATCAGGGGGCTGTGGCGATTGAAGCTTTCTTT. It yields the protein CSARDQGAVAIEAFF.

The V call is TRBV7-9, the J call TRBJ1-1, with 7 bases fitting TRBD1. CDR1 and CDR2 from the germline V gene are SEHNR and FQNEAQ (reference sequence). The V segment lost 8 bases and the J segment 1 base; nucleotides outside the gene matches: 4. CDR3 length: 13 amino acids. The CDR3 loop reads CASERGPNTEAFF. Written as DNA, the CDR3 is TGTGCCAGCGAAAGGGGGCCGAACACTGAAGCTTTCTTT.

For the CDR3, the DNA is TGCAGCGTTTCGACAGGGATCTATGGCTACACCTTC. Its translation: CSVSTGIYGYTF. The rearrangement links TRBV29-1 to TRBJ1-2, with TRBD1 matching over 7 bases. The CDR3 totals 12 residues. J gave up 4 bases and V 5 bases, and 4 bases lay outside the gene matches. Germline CDR1 reads SQVTM; CDR2 reads ANQGSEA.